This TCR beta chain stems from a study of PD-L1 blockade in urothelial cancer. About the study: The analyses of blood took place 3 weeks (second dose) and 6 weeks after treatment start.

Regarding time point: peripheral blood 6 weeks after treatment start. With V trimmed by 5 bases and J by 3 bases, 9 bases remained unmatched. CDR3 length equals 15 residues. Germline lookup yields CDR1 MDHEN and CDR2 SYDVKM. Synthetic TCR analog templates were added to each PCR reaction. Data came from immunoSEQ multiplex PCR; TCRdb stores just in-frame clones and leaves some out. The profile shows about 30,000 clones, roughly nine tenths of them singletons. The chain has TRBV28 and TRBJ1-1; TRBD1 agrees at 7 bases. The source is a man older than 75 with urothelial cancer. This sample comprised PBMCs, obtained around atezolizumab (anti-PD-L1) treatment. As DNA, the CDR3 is TGTGCCAGCAGTCCTAGCAGGGGGAAGTACACTGAAGCTTTCTTT. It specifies CASSPSRGKYTEAFF.